Listed here is a single TCR beta chain. Antigen unknown. Germline V gene data show CDR1 as SGHRS and CDR2 as YFSETQ. The CDR3 is made up of 15 amino acids. V lost 3 bases to trimming and J lost 5 bases, with 14 bases between them. The data were produced by immunoSEQ multiplex PCR, yet TCRdb's version contains in-frame clones alone and is incomplete. The sample carries some 2,100,000 clones, approximately 94% recorded once. The data originate from a study of shared clonotypes between healthy human individuals. Broader study findings: Clonotype sharing across donors was expected to vary with sequencing depth.

J is TRBJ2-2 and V is TRBV5-1, with D perhaps TRBD2 (6 bases). This sequence originates from a young man in good health. Sample: naive CD4+ T cells sorted from blood. The subset is: CD45RA+ positively selected. This CDR3 is CASSSRDSKTGELFF. The CDR3 nucleotides are TGCGCCAGCAGCTCCCGGGACTCCAAGACCGGGGAGCTGTTTTTT.